These 3 T cell receptor beta chains were all obtained from the same sample, sequenced in a study of regulatory T cells in long-lasting Graves disease. Arm-PCR of CDR3 regions with iRepertoire HTBI primers generated TCR beta libraries. Via MiXCR, TCRdb re-called the multiplex PCR reads, giving one row per CDR3 protein. The table records a few hundred thousand distinct CDR3 sequences, roughly 24% of them present only once. Time point given: persistent/refractory GD, antithyroid drugs over 5 years with positive TRAb. The TCR library was made from RNA extracted from PBMCs. Sequencing used peripheral blood mononuclear cells (PBMCs), obtained when the disease was refractory, from a patient treated with antithyroid drugs. Receptors were obtained from a woman in her thirties or forties with Graves disease.

This clonotype was seen a few times. This chain uses TRBV11-2 with TRBJ2-6; D is uncertain. Trimming took 4 bases from V and 0 from J, leaving 7 bases between them. Per the germline V gene, CDR1 is SGHAT and CDR2 is FQNNGV. The CDR3 extends over 15 amino acids. For the CDR3, the DNA is TGTGCCAGCAGCTCCTTGAGCTCTGGGGCCAACGTCCTGACTTTC. Translating it yields CASSSLSSGANVLTF. Combining the CDR3 with reference TRBV11-2 and TRBJ2-6 gives the whole variable domain EAGVAQSPRYKIIEKRQSVAFWCNPISGHATLYWYQQILGQGPKLLIQFQNNGVVDDSQLPKDRFSAERLKGVDSTLKIQPAKLEDSAVYLCASSSLSSGANVLTFGAGSRLTVL.

This clonotype was observed many times. The chain combines TRBV2 with TRBJ2-7; D not resolved. The V end lost 1 base, the J end lost 4 bases, and 11 bases lay between the germline ends. The germline V gene encodes CDR1 SNHLY and CDR2 FYNNEI. The CDR3 is 14 residues long. The CDR3 sequence: CASSEEGRIYEQYF. The DNA for the CDR3 is TGTGCCAGCAGTGAAGAAGGACGGATATACGAGCAGTACTTC.

This clonotype was found a few times. The chain uses TRBV14 and TRBJ1-1; no definite D call. The CDR3 contains 15 residues. The germline gives CDR1 SGHDN, CDR2 FVKESK. Trimming stripped 4 bases from V and 0 bases from J, with 12 bases between. CDR3 in DNA: TGTGCCAGCAGCCCACTGGGCCGTATGAACACTGAAGCTTTCTTT. Translation: CASSPLGRMNTEAFF.